Presented here are 29 T cell receptor beta chains from one specimen sequenced in a study of blood T cell repertoires in COVID-19. Using immunoSEQ multiplex PCR, the repertoire was profiled, and TCRdb retains in-frame clones only, with some absent. The sample records about 280,000 clones, around 80% being singletons. The sample comprised PBMCs or T cells enriched from blood (not recorded which). Receptors originate from a middle-aged man who had been exposed to COVID-19.

This chain connects TRBV2 to TRBJ1-1; perhaps TRBD1 as D (6 bases). V was clipped by 1 base and J by 4 bases, with 10 bases between them. Germline V gene data show CDR1 as SNHLY and CDR2 as FYNNEI. CDR3 size: 14 residues. The CDR3 here is CASSEVDSVTEAFF. As DNA, the CDR3 is TGTGCCAGCAGTGAAGTGGACAGTGTCACTGAAGCTTTCTTT.

In its sample, this clone was seen once. This chain links TRBV24-1 with TRBJ2-1, with TRBD2 identical over 10 bases. The CDR3 is 17 residues long. CDR1 and CDR2 (germline): KGHDR, SFDVKD. The ends lost 0 bases at V and 7 bases at J; junction bases unmatched: 8. CDR3 sequence (DNA): TGTGCCACCAGTGATTTGGGGCTAGCGGGAGATCGAAATGAGCAGTTCTTC. Protein sequence: CATSDLGLAGDRNEQFF.

The J gene is TRBJ1-3, the V gene TRBV30; D is perhaps TRBD1 (6 bases). This CDR3 spans 13 amino acids. V was trimmed by 4 bases and J by 3 bases, leaving 10 bases between them. The germline V gene encodes CDR1 GTSNPN and CDR2 SVGIG (reference sequence). CDR3 coding DNA: TGTGCCTGGATTTGGGACAATGGAAACACCATATATTTT. This sequence encodes CAWIWDNGNTIYF.

In this sample, this clone turned up a few times. V and J are TRBV7-3 and TRBJ2-3; D not resolved. With 5 bases removed from V and 6 bases from J, the gap between germline ends came to 12 bases. This CDR3 contains 13 residues. Germline V CDR1 and CDR2: SGHTA, FQGTGA. The DNA for the CDR3 is TGTGCCAGCAGCCCAGGCCACCGCGATACGCAGTATTTT. Protein: CASSPGHRDTQYF.

The chain carries TRBV5-4 and TRBJ1-5, with 7 bases fitting TRBD1. CDR1 is SGHNT and CDR2 is YYREEE in the germline V gene (reference sequence). The CDR3 is 13 amino acids. After removal of 4 bases from V and 5 bases from J, the junction contained 3 bases not matched to a gene. This CDR3 reads CASSKGTDQPQHF. CDR3 nucleotides: TGTGCCAGCAGCAAAGGGACAGATCAGCCCCAGCATTTT.

This clone was detected ten times or more. The chain has TRBV11-2 and TRBJ2-7, with 8 nucleotides matching TRBD2. V lost 5 bases, J lost 0 bases, and 9 bases stayed unmatched. The CDR3 sequence is 16 residues long. The V gene's germline CDR1 is SGHAT and CDR2 FQNNGV. This chain's CDR3 is CASSPPGGHGSYEQYF. The DNA of the CDR3 is TGTGCCAGCAGCCCCCCGGGGGGGCATGGCTCCTACGAGCAGTACTTC.

V and J are TRBV15 and TRBJ2-5; TRBD1 agrees at 9 bases. The CDR3 runs to 16 residues. Germline CDR1 reads LNHNV; CDR2 reads YYDKDF (reference sequence). J lost 5 bases, V lost 1 base, and 8 bases had no gene match. CDR3 sequence (DNA): TGTGCCACCAGCAGAGGGACAGGGGTTGTAGGGGAGACCCAGTACTTC. Protein sequence: CATSRGTGVVGETQYF.

The chain links TRBV12-3 or TRBV12-4 to TRBJ1-4; D possibly corresponds to TRBD1 (5 bases). Deletions cut 6 bases from V and 6 bases from J, with 8 bases between. CDR3 length: 12 residues. For the CDR3, the DNA is TGTGCCAGCAGCGTCAGGGATGAAAAACTGTTTTTT. Translation: CASSVRDEKLFF.

The chain employs TRBV4-1 and TRBJ2-7, with 7 bases matching TRBD2. This CDR3 is 16 amino acids long. Germline-derived CDR1 and CDR2 are MGHRA and YSYEKL. The V gene end was trimmed by 0 bases and the J gene end by 3 bases; junction bases not matched to a gene: 8. CDR3 in DNA: TGCGCCAGCAGCCAAGAATCCACCGGGGGGAACTACGAGCAGTACTTC. Amino acids: CASSQESTGGNYEQYF.

This chain uses TRBV6-5 with TRBJ1-5, with 12 bases that match TRBD1. Germline CDR1 is MNHEY and CDR2 is SVGAGI. The CDR3 has 13 amino acids. Unmatched junction bases numbered 6, after V lost 7 bases and J lost 11 bases. CDR3 residues: CASTGQGARAQHF. Written as DNA, the CDR3 is TGTGCCAGCACGGGACAGGGGGCAAGGGCCCAGCATTTT.

The V call is TRBV3-1 (or the pseudogene TRBV3-2), the J call TRBJ2-7, with D perhaps TRBD1 (6 bases). Germline V gives CDR1 LGHDT, CDR2 YNNKEL (reference sequence). The V gene lost 5 bases and the J gene lost 1 base, with 15 bases spanning the gap. The CDR3 has 15 amino acids. This chain's CDR3 is CASSEDRPPSYEQYF. The CDR3 nucleotides read TGTGCCAGCAGCGAGGACAGACCTCCATCCTACGAGCAGTACTTC.

The V gene is TRBV11-3, the J gene TRBJ1-6; D is possibly TRBD1 (6 bases). The CDR3 covers 13 residues. Germline V CDR1 and CDR2: SGHNT, YENEEA. Trimming took off 6 bases at V and 10 bases at J, with 13 bases between the two ends. DNA for the CDR3: TGTGCCAGCAGTGGGGGCCAAAACTCACCCCTCCACTTT. Protein product: CASSGGQNSPLHF.

J is TRBJ1-1 and V is TRBV5-6; 7 nucleotides agree with TRBD1. Germline lookup yields CDR1 SGHDT and CDR2 YYEEEE. The length of the CDR3 is 13 residues. The J segment lost 3 bases and the V segment lost 2 bases, leaving 1 base of the junction unmatched. The CDR3 region has the DNA TGTGCCAGCAGCTTCGACAGGGACACTGAAGCTTTCTTT. Amino acids: CASSFDRDTEAFF.

J is TRBJ2-7 and V is TRBV27, with no clear D. Germline loops: CDR1 MNHEY, CDR2 SMNVEV (reference sequence). The CDR3 runs 13 residues. Trimming shortened V by 0 bases and J by 6 bases, and 9 bases separated the two germline ends. In nucleotides, the CDR3 is TGTGCCAGCAGTTTATCACGGGTCGCCGAGCAGTACTTC. Its protein product is CASSLSRVAEQYF.

V gene TRBV6-5 combines with J gene TRBJ1-3; tentative D call: TRBD1 (5 bases). Trimming took 7 bases from V and 4 from J, leaving 14 bases between them. In germline, CDR1 is MNHEY, CDR2 SVGAGI. This CDR3 region has 14 residues. CDR3 region: CASIGGMPGNTIYF. The CDR3, as DNA: TGTGCCAGCATCGGGGGAATGCCCGGAAACACCATATATTTT.

The chain couples TRBV18 to TRBJ1-3, with TRBD1 identical over 9 bases. This CDR3 comprises 15 residues. With 3 bases clipped from V and 3 bases from J, the junction kept 3 bases outside the gene matches. Germline lookup yields CDR1 KGHSH and CDR2 LQKENI. CDR3 loop: CASSPDRGYGNTIYF. The DNA for the CDR3 is TGTGCCAGCTCACCGGACAGGGGATATGGAAACACCATATATTTT.

The V call is TRBV6-2 or TRBV6-3, the J call TRBJ1-2; unclear D gene. The ends were cut back, 2 bases at V and 4 bases at J, with 8 bases in the middle. There are 13 residues in the CDR3. Germline V gene data show CDR1 as MNHEY and CDR2 as SVGEGT. This CDR3 reads CASSYLTLYGYTF. CDR3 in DNA: TGTGCCAGCAGTTACCTGACACTCTATGGCTACACCTTC.

CDR3: CASRTSGSTNEQFF. The DNA of the CDR3 is TGTGCCAGCAGGACTAGCGGGAGTACCAATGAGCAGTTCTTC. The J gene is TRBJ2-1, the V gene TRBV2; 12 bases agree with TRBD2. Germline V gene data show CDR1 as SNHLY and CDR2 as FYNNEI. V lost 6 bases, J lost 6 bases, and 3 bases stayed unmatched. CDR3 size: 14 residues.

The table lists this clone with a count of one. The chain couples TRBV5-4 to TRBJ2-3, with D unclear. The CDR3 spans 13 residues. The germline V gene has CDR1 SGHNT and CDR2 YYREEE (reference sequence). Trimming removed 0 bases from V and 2 bases from J, with 4 bases in between. The CDR3 DNA reads TGTGCCAGCAGCTTGGGGGCCACAGATACGCAGTATTTT. The encoded protein is CASSLGATDTQYF.

The rearrangement links TRBV19 to TRBJ1-1; 8 bases line up with TRBD1. Germline trimming cut 6 bases from V and 3 bases from J; bases unmatched to any gene: 9. The germline V gene encodes CDR1 LNHDA and CDR2 SQIVND (reference sequence). The CDR3 length is 15 residues. The CDR3 region has the DNA TGTGCCAGTAGATTTGGACAGGGTATTGACACTGAAGCTTTCTTT. It codes for CASRFGQGIDTEAFF.

This chain uses TRBV18 with TRBJ1-1, with 7 bases aligning to TRBD1. The V and J ends lost 1 base and 1 base, in that order; junction bases with no gene match: 6. CDR1 is KGHSH, CDR2 LQKENI, per germline. The length of the CDR3 is 16 residues. This CDR3 is CASSPLEGARNTEAFF. CDR3 coding DNA: TGTGCCAGCTCACCACTCGAGGGGGCAAGGAACACTGAAGCTTTCTTT. Combining the CDR3 with reference TRBV18 and TRBJ1-1 gives the whole variable domain NAGVMQNPRHLVRRRGQEARLRCSPMKGHSHVYWYRQLPEEGLKFMVYLQKENIIDESGMPKERFSAEFPKEGPSILRIQQVVRGDSAAYFCASSPLEGARNTEAFFGQGTRLTVV.

This clone was counted between two and nine times. The chain carries TRBV11-2 and TRBJ1-1, with a possible D match to TRBD1 (6 bases). This CDR3 is 15 amino acids long. Germline V gene sequence: CDR1 SGHAT, CDR2 FQNNGV. The V and J ends lost 5 bases and 2 bases respectively, with 15 bases between them. The CDR3 sequence: CASSPIRGTNTEAFF. CDR3 coding DNA: TGTGCCAGCAGCCCCATAAGGGGGACAAACACTGAAGCTTTCTTT.

The chain is built from TRBV19 and TRBJ1-4; 8 bases agree with TRBD1. V trimming: 2 bases; J trimming: 7 bases; junction bases outside the gene matches: 3. In germline, CDR1 is LNHDA, CDR2 SQIVND (reference sequence). This CDR3 is built from 14 residues. CDR3 in amino acids: CASSIWTGTEKLFF. The CDR3 region has the DNA TGTGCCAGTAGTATATGGACAGGGACTGAAAAACTGTTTTTT.

The J gene is TRBJ1-4, the V gene TRBV5-1, with 9 bases aligning to TRBD1. This CDR3 spans 15 amino acids. Germline V lookup: CDR1 SGHRS, CDR2 YFSETQ. Unmatched junction bases numbered 7, after V lost 4 bases and J lost 6 bases. CDR3 DNA sequence: TGCGCCAGCAGCCTTAAGGGACAGGGCTATGAAAAACTGTTTTTT. It translates to CASSLKGQGYEKLFF. Full variable domain (remainder filled in from reference TRBV5-1 and TRBJ1-4): KAGVTQTPRYLIKTRGQQVTLSCSPISGHRSVSWYQQTPGQGLQFLFEYFSETQRNKGNFPGRFSGRQFSNSRSEMNVSTLELGDSALYLCASSLKGQGYEKLFFGSGTQLSVL.

The rearrangement joins TRBV15 to TRBJ2-7, with D perhaps matching TRBD1 (6 bases). In germline, CDR1 is LNHNV, CDR2 YYDKDF (reference sequence). This CDR3 region has 14 residues. V shed 5 bases and J shed 3 bases, with 14 bases lying between them. CDR3 sequence reads: CATSGGLDYYEQYF. The DNA for the CDR3 is TGTGCCACCAGCGGGGGCCTAGATTACTACGAGCAGTACTTC. Full variable domain (missing parts from reference TRBV15 and TRBJ2-7): DAMVIQNPRYQVTQFGKPVTLSCSQTLNHNVMYWYQQKSSQAPKLLFHYYDKDFNNEADTPDNFQSRRPNTSFCFLDIRSPGLGDTAMYLCATSGGLDYYEQYFGPGTRLTVT.

The genes are TRBV6-6 and TRBJ1-6, with 11 bases lining up with TRBD1. The CDR3 extends over 19 amino acids. The junction had 10 bases not matched to a gene; V was cut back by 6 bases and J by 0 bases. Looked up from germline, CDR1 is MNHNY and CDR2 is SVGAGI (reference sequence). The CDR3 reads CASSFHGTGGTSYNSPLHF. The DNA for the CDR3 is TGTGCCAGCAGCTTTCATGGGACAGGGGGTACCTCCTATAATTCACCCCTCCACTTT.

This clone was detected a few times. The chain links TRBV6-5 to TRBJ2-3, with TRBD2 matching over 7 bases. V shed 5 bases, J shed 7 bases, and the junction held 9 bases outside the gene matches. Germline CDR1 and CDR2: MNHEY and SVGAGI. CDR3 length: 14 residues. The CDR3 coding sequence is TGTGCCAGCAGTCCTCGGACTAGTAGTTATACGCAGTATTTT. This codes for CASSPRTSSYTQYF.

This clone has just a few counts. This chain uses TRBV10-3 with TRBJ1-2; TRBD1 agrees at 12 bases. The CDR3 loop spans 14 amino acids. Germline CDR1 reads ENHRY; CDR2 reads SYGVKD. The trim removed 9 bases at V and 8 bases at J, leaving 10 bases unmatched. The CDR3 is CAIDTGTGGEGYTF. CDR3 coding DNA: TGTGCCATTGATACCGGGACAGGGGGCGAGGGCTACACCTTC.

CDR3 nucleotide sequence: TGTGCCAGCAGCCAAGTGTCGGGACTAGGGTATGGTGAGCAGTTCTTC. It yields the protein CASSQVSGLGYGEQFF. The genes are TRBV3-1 (or the pseudogene TRBV3-2) and TRBJ2-1, with 8 nucleotides matching TRBD2. CDR1 is LGHDT, CDR2 YNNKEL, per germline (reference sequence). This CDR3 is built from 16 residues. J was trimmed by 9 bases and V by 1 base; bases with no gene match: 11.